The 4 T cell receptor beta chains below all came from one sample that was sequenced in a study of OX40 agonist ivuxolimab in advanced cancers. Measured with immunoSEQ multiplex PCR; TCRdb has only the in-frame clones, and not every one. The sample records about 88,000 clones, about 85% being singletons. The sequenced sample was CD4+ or CD8+ T cells sorted from blood, obtained in a trial of the OX40 agonist ivuxolimab. The receptor source for this set is an adult with an advanced solid tumor such as melanoma, head and neck, liver or kidney cancer.

This clone has just one count. V is TRBV11-2 and J is TRBJ1-2; a weak D match, TRBD1 (6 bases). V gave up 5 bases and J gave up 8 bases, with 15 bases separating them. The CDR3 contains 13 residues. Germline V CDR1 and CDR2: SGHAT, FQNNGV. The CDR3 region is CASSPEGVDGYTF. The CDR3 bases are TGTGCCAGCAGCCCCGAGGGGGTTGACGGCTACACCTTC.

The V gene is TRBV5-1, the J gene TRBJ1-5; 8 nucleotides match TRBD1. J lost 3 bases, V lost 4 bases, and 12 bases had no gene match. The CDR3 length is 17 residues. Per germline, CDR1 SGHRS and CDR2 YFSETQ. The chain's CDR3 is CASSPTPPTGDNQPQHF. CDR3 DNA: TGCGCCAGCAGCCCCACACCCCCGACAGGGGACAATCAGCCCCAGCATTTT. Full variable domain (outside the CDR3, taken from reference TRBV5-1 and TRBJ1-5): KAGVTQTPRYLIKTRGQQVTLSCSPISGHRSVSWYQQTPGQGLQFLFEYFSETQRNKGNFPGRFSGRQFSNSRSEMNVSTLELGDSALYLCASSPTPPTGDNQPQHFGDGTRLSIL.

This clone has just one count. The chain has TRBV7-3 and TRBJ2-1; TRBD1 matches 9 bases. CDR1 is SGHTA, CDR2 FQGTGA, per germline. Trimming took 5 bases from V and 4 from J; bases not matched to a gene: 6. CDR3 size: 15 residues. DNA of the CDR3: TGTGCCAGCAGCCGTACAGGGGGCGGGTACAATGAGCAGTTCTTC. It yields the protein CASSRTGGGYNEQFF.

The CDR3 DNA follows: TGCGCCAGCAGCCAAGACACGGGTACTGCCTACGAGCAGTACTTC. Protein: CASSQDTGTAYEQYF. The V call is TRBV4-3, the J call TRBJ2-5; no clear D. The assigned J gene may be wrong: the sequence end matches TRBJ2-7 better. From germline, CDR1 is LGHNA and CDR2 YSLEER. The CDR3 length is 15 residues.